The sequence of this T cell receptor (beta chain) was determined in a study of T cells expressing NK-cell markers. As for the study in general: Investigators obtained TCR beta repertoires from sorted CD3+CD56+NKG2C+, CD3+CD56+NKG2C- and CD3+CD56-NKG2C+ T cells. Sequencing covered eight donors, seven HCMV-seropositive and one seronegative. Study-wide results and limits: A few donors' CD3+CD56-NKG2C+ cells were dominated by the same clonotypes. It is unclear if expanded NKG2C-expressing clones target HCMV antigens.

TCRdb reprocessed the 5' RACE reads, keeping one entry per CDR3 protein, no DNA. In all, the sample yields hundreds of thousands of distinct CDR3 sequences. Details on this clonotype: The target antigen is unknown.

The CDR3 sequence is 13 residues long. Germline CDR1 is GTSNPN and CDR2 is SVGIG (reference sequence). Sequencing was done on a sample of blood T cells: a sorted CD56 or NKG2C T cell subset, CD4+ or CD8+ T cells, or bulk PBMC T cells (not recorded which). The receptor was derived from a man aged 18 to 30 in good health. V usage is TRBV30 and J usage is TRBJ1-4; the D gene TCRdb calls, TRBD1, cannot be checked with no DNA. This CDR3 reads CAWSSTGGEKLFF. The full variable domain, completed using reference TRBV30 and TRBJ1-4, is SQTIHQWPATLVQPVGSPLSLECTVEGTSNPNLYWYRQAAGRGLQLLFYSVGIGQISSEVPQNLSASRPQDRQFILSSKKLLLSDSGFYLCAWSSTGGEKLFFGSGTQLSVL.